Reported below is one T cell receptor (beta chain). Germline lookup yields CDR1 SQVTM and CDR2 ANQGSEA. The CDR3 length is 13 residues. V was clipped by 6 bases and J by 8 bases; unmatched bases: 5. No patient had autoimmune disease or received systemic immunosuppression. Measured with immunoSEQ multiplex PCR; TCRdb has only the in-frame clones, and not every one. This table holds tens of thousands of clones, around 90% found once. These data originate in a study of OX40 agonist ivuxolimab in advanced cancers. Sequences were derived from CD4+ or CD8+ T cells sorted from blood, sampled in a trial of the OX40 agonist ivuxolimab. This receptor was identified in an adult with an advanced solid tumor such as melanoma, head and neck, liver or kidney cancer. The rearrangement uses TRBV29-1 and TRBJ1-6; 9 bases align to TRBD1. CDR3 sequence: CSVGDRVDSPLHF. DNA of the CDR3: TGCAGCGTCGGGGACAGGGTTGATTCACCCCTCCACTTT.